The entry that follows covers one TCR beta chain sequence. Treatment given: roughly 20 received Ad26.COV2.S at low or high dose, single or two shots; 5 received placebo; per-sample allocation not given. It was on day 63 after the first vaccine or placebo injection that samples were taken. The repertoire was sequenced with immunoSEQ multiplex PCR; TCRdb's copy has only in-frame clones and lacks some. The sample has around 300,000 clones, under 90% seen once; the top ten hold 4.5% to 7%. The data belong to a study of Ad26.COV2.S vaccination and SARS-CoV-2 variants. Germline assignment: CDR1 SNHLY and CDR2 FYNNEI. Trimming cost V 11 bases and J 5 bases, with 12 bases left between them. The CDR3 is 11 amino acids.

This specimen consisted of peripheral blood, obtained in a trial of Ad26.COV2.S vaccine versus placebo. The TCR comes from a person between 18 and 60 years old who received the Ad26.COV2.S COVID-19 vaccine or a placebo. The chain couples TRBV2 to TRBJ1-1; weak D call: TRBD1 (5 bases). CDR3 sequence (DNA): TGTGCCCGCGCGGGGGGGACTGAAGCTTTCTTT. Its translation: CARAGGTEAFF. The variable domain in full, completed from reference TRBV2 and TRBJ1-1, reads EPEVTQTPSHQVTQMGQEVILRCVPISNHLYFYWYRQILGQKVEFLVSFYNNEISEKSEIFDDQFSVERPDGSNFTLKIRSTKLEDSAMYFCARAGGTEAFFGQGTRLTVV.